This T cell receptor beta chain was captured in a study of blood T cell repertoires in COVID-19. Study context: Acute and convalescent COVID-19 specimens originated in the United States, Italy and Spain.

Per the original methods: For nucleated cells, counts were estimated from reference gene primer amplification. Only in-frame clones appear in the TCRdb table, and some are missing; sequencing was by immunoSEQ multiplex PCR. That table supplies the V and J calls and clone size; D and trimming were determined from the DNA. The sample has around 190,000 clones, approximately 90% seen once. The CDR3 has 15 amino acids. Germline V lookup: CDR1 LNHDA, CDR2 SQIVND (reference sequence). Trimming left V 5 bases short and J 3 bases short, with 17 bases between. The receptor comes from a human donor in a cohort sampled during active COVID-19. Sequencing used peripheral blood. The chain uses TRBV19 and TRBJ2-7; a possible D gene is TRBD1 (7 bases). The CDR3 nucleotides are TGTGCCAGTAGTGCCCAGGGGGGTTCCCTCTACGAGCAGTACTTC. This gives the protein CASSAQGGSLYEQYF.